Each of the 22 T cell receptor beta chains below was sequenced from the same sample in a study of blood T cell repertoires in COVID-19. Clones were sequenced by immunoSEQ multiplex PCR, and TCRdb holds only the in-frame ones, with some missing. The sample holds about 59,000 clones, more than 60% seen once. Sequenced material: peripheral blood. These receptors all come from a woman between 65 and 79 years old with acute or convalescent COVID-19.

The J gene is TRBJ1-1, the V gene TRBV25-1, with 7 bases aligning to TRBD1. Trimming took 6 bases from V and 5 from J; bases not matched to a gene: 6. The CDR3 length is 13 residues. Germline CDR1 MGHDK, CDR2 SYGVNS. The CDR3 sequence: CASREGAWTEAFF. The CDR3 DNA is TGTGCCAGCAGAGAGGGGGCTTGGACTGAAGCTTTCTTT.

The rearrangement uses TRBV5-1 and TRBJ2-5; 7 nucleotides line up with TRBD1. This CDR3 region has 15 residues. CDR1 is SGHRS and CDR2 is YFSETQ in the germline V gene. V dropped 4 bases and J dropped 5; count of bases not matched to a gene: 11. Here the CDR3 DNA reads TGCGCCAGCAGCAGCCGGGACAGTTCGGGCGAGACCCAGTACTTC. It codes for CASSSRDSSGETQYF. Based on the CDR3 plus reference TRBV5-1 and TRBJ2-5, the full variable domain is KAGVTQTPRYLIKTRGQQVTLSCSPISGHRSVSWYQQTPGQGLQFLFEYFSETQRNKGNFPGRFSGRQFSNSRSEMNVSTLELGDSALYLCASSSRDSSGETQYFGPGTRLLVL.

This rearrangement joins TRBV5-5 to TRBJ1-3, with 7 bases that match TRBD1. V dropped 3 bases and J dropped 0; count of bases not matched to a gene: 6. Germline V gene sequence: CDR1 SGHKS, CDR2 YYEKEE (reference sequence). The CDR3 loop spans 16 amino acids. CDR3 nucleotides: TGTGCCAGCAGCTCCCTGGGACAGAACTCTGGAAACACCATATATTTT. It specifies CASSSLGQNSGNTIYF.

The chain couples TRBV21-1 to TRBJ1-2; the table gives TRBD1 as D, unverified against the DNA. TRBV21-1 constitutes a pseudogene. This CDR3 spans 14 amino acids. Written as DNA, the CDR3 is TGTCCCGCCCGGCAGGGGATTTCTAACTATGGCTACACCTTC. Translation: CPARQGISNYGYTF.

Concerning this clone itself: At one end, the junction sequence differs from germline, possibly due to a read error. This chain uses TRBV7-3 with TRBJ1-4; D is perhaps TRBD1 (6 bases). Germline lookup yields CDR1 SGHTA and CDR2 FQGTGA. The CDR3 has 13 amino acids. CDR3 sequence (DNA): TGTGCCAGCAGCCTCGACAGGAATGGAAAACTGTTTTTT. It specifies CASSLDRNGKLFF.

J is TRBJ1-5 and V is TRBV6-6; TRBD1 is a possible D gene (6 bases). Trimming shortened V by 5 bases and J by 4 bases, and 12 bases separated the two germline ends. Germline CDR1 and CDR2: MNHNY and SVGAGI (reference sequence). The CDR3 extends over 14 amino acids. The CDR3 loop reads CASSPGTTNQPQHF. The CDR3 bases are TGTGCCAGCAGTCCAGGGACAACTAATCAGCCCCAGCATTTT.

This clone was seen only once. The chain couples TRBV6-5 to TRBJ1-2; D possibly corresponds to TRBD1 (6 bases). CDR1 and CDR2 from the germline V gene are MNHEY and SVGAGI. Trimming removed 5 bases at V and 3 bases at J, with 16 bases between. CDR3 size: 15 residues. CDR3 region: CASSPRTATDYGYTF. CDR3 DNA sequence: TGTGCCAGCAGTCCTCGGACAGCCACGGACTATGGCTACACCTTC.

This clone appeared once. This chain connects TRBV3-1 (or the pseudogene TRBV3-2) to TRBJ2-3; 9 bases map to TRBD2. The CDR3 has 16 residues. Per the germline V gene, CDR1 is LGHDT and CDR2 is YNNKEL (reference sequence). V shed 1 base and J 3 bases; nucleotides not matched to a gene: 5. The CDR3 nucleotides read TGTGCCAGCAGCCAAGGGGGGAGCGGGGGGACAGATACGCAGTATTTT. It translates to CASSQGGSGGTDTQYF.

V is TRBV29-1 and J is TRBJ1-1; TRBD1 agrees at 8 bases. This CDR3 region has 13 residues. Germline V gives CDR1 SQVTM, CDR2 ANQGSEA. V shed 5 bases, J shed 6 bases, and the junction held 8 bases outside the gene matches. The CDR3 sequence is CSVTSGGYPEAFF. The CDR3 bases are TGCAGCGTTACCTCAGGGGGCTACCCTGAAGCTTTCTTT. Full variable domain (outside the CDR3, taken from reference TRBV29-1 and TRBJ1-1): SAVISQKPSRDICQRGTSLTIQCQVDSQVTMMFWYRQQPGQSLTLIATANQGSEATYESGFVIDKFPISRPNLTFSTLTVSNMSPEDSSIYLCSVTSGGYPEAFFGQGTRLTVV.

The chain links TRBV25-1 to TRBJ2-1; TRBD2 agrees at 9 bases. This CDR3 has 14 amino acids. CDR1 is MGHDK, CDR2 SYGVNS, per germline. V lost 6 bases to trimming and J lost 7 bases; unmatched junction nucleotides: 7. The CDR3 spells CASRASGDTNEQFF. The CDR3 DNA sequence: TGTGCCAGCAGGGCTAGCGGGGACACGAATGAGCAGTTCTTC.

The chain has TRBV6-5 and TRBJ2-3; the D is unclear. Germline CDR1 reads MNHEY; CDR2 reads SVGAGI. The CDR3 is 15 residues long. Trimming took 6 bases from V and 1 from J, leaving 14 bases between them. The CDR3 bases are TGTGCCAGCAGAATCCTCCCCGCGGGCACAGATACGCAGTATTTT. This encodes CASRILPAGTDTQYF.

The chain has TRBV23-1 and TRBJ1-1, with D unresolved. TRBV23-1 counts as an open reading frame of uncertain function. V shed 6 bases and J shed 1 base, with 12 bases lying between them. The CDR3 covers 14 residues. This CDR3 is CASRIGPWNTEAFF. CDR3 in DNA: TGCGCCAGCAGAATTGGCCCCTGGAACACTGAAGCTTTCTTT.

This chain uses TRBV7-9 with TRBJ1-2; D remains unclear. CDR3 length: 15 amino acids. Trimming removed 0 bases at V and 4 bases at J, with 12 bases between. Germline assignment: CDR1 SEHNR and CDR2 FQNEAQ (reference sequence). CDR3 in amino acids: CASSLAERIFYGYTF. CDR3 DNA sequence: TGTGCCAGCAGCTTAGCGGAGCGGATTTTCTATGGCTACACCTTC.

CDR3 in DNA: TGCGCCAGCAGCCAAGAAGATCCGGGACAGGGGAACTATGGCTACACCTTC. Protein product: CASSQEDPGQGNYGYTF. The chain employs TRBV4-1 and TRBJ1-2; 10 positions agree with TRBD1. The CDR3 contains 17 residues. After removal of 0 bases from V and 2 bases from J, the junction contained 6 bases not matched to a gene. From germline, CDR1 is MGHRA and CDR2 YSYEKL.

This clone was observed a handful of times. V and J are TRBV7-8 and TRBJ1-2, with TRBD1 as a possible D gene (5 bases). The germline gives CDR1 SGHVS, CDR2 FQNEAQ. The CDR3 has 15 amino acids. Trimming left V 1 base short and J 7 bases short, with 16 bases between. This CDR3 is CASSLDLGRVGGYTF. DNA of the CDR3: TGTGCCAGCAGCTTAGACCTGGGCAGGGTCGGTGGCTACACCTTC.

The CDR3 sequence: CASSIGRGRNQPQHF. CDR3 coding DNA: TGTGCCAGTAGTATCGGCAGGGGGCGCAATCAGCCCCAGCATTTT. The V and J genes are TRBV19 and TRBJ1-5; 8 bases are a match to TRBD1. Per germline, CDR1 LNHDA and CDR2 SQIVND (reference sequence). After removal of 3 bases from V and 2 bases from J, the junction contained 3 bases not matched to a gene. CDR3 size: 15 residues.

This clone was seen more than once but under ten times. J is TRBJ1-3 and V is TRBV21-1. TRBV21-1 is described as a pseudogene. The CDR3 spans 19 residues. The CDR3 bases are TGTGCCAGCAGCTCCCGAGGGGGGGGCCGCGGTAGTTATGGAAACACCATATATTTT. It is translated as CASSSRGGGRGSYGNTIYF.

This clone was picked up one time. The rearrangement links TRBV7-3 to TRBJ2-3, with 10 bases fitting TRBD1. With V trimmed by 8 bases and J by 3 bases, 11 bases remained unmatched. The germline gives CDR1 SGHTA, CDR2 FQGTGA. The CDR3 length is 16 residues. CDR3 bases: TGTGCCAGCCGTAGACAGGGGGCCTTTGGAACAGATACGCAGTATTTT. The encoded protein is CASRRQGAFGTDTQYF. Full variable domain (outside the CDR3, taken from reference TRBV7-3 and TRBJ2-3): GAGVSQTPSNKVTEKGKYVELRCDPISGHTALYWYRQSLGQGPEFLIYFQGTGAADDSGLPNDRFFAVRPEGSVSTLKIQRTERGDSAVYLCASRRQGAFGTDTQYFGPGTRLTVL.

The chain is built from TRBV24-1 and TRBJ2-1, with 8 bases fitting TRBD1. The CDR3 sequence is 19 residues long. Trimming took 3 bases from V and 0 from J; bases not matched to a gene: 12. Germline CDR1 reads KGHDR; CDR2 reads SFDVKD. The CDR3: CATSDPDRAGDSSYNEQFF. CDR3 nucleotide sequence: TGTGCCACCAGTGATCCGGACAGGGCCGGGGACAGCTCCTACAATGAGCAGTTCTTC.

This clone was detected only once. The rearrangement uses TRBV4-1 and TRBJ2-7; D is unclear. From germline, CDR1 is MGHRA and CDR2 YSYEKL. The V gene lost 2 bases and the J gene lost 0 bases, with 14 bases spanning the gap. The CDR3 has 16 amino acids. CDR3 nucleotide sequence: TGCGCCAGCAGCCAACCCCCCGCGGAGTCCTCCTACGAGCAGTACTTC. Amino acid sequence: CASSQPPAESSYEQYF.

J is TRBJ1-3 and V is TRBV6-5; a weak D match, TRBD1 (5 bases). V lost 0 bases and J 0 bases, leaving 6 bases between the germline ends. The germline CDR1 and CDR2 sequences are MNHEY and SVGAGI. The CDR3 runs 15 residues. DNA for the CDR3: TGTGCCAGCAGTTACTCGGGGGGCTCTGGAAACACCATATATTTT. This codes for CASSYSGGSGNTIYF.

This rearrangement joins TRBV5-1 to TRBJ1-4, with D unresolved. V gave up 4 bases and J gave up 4 bases, with 11 bases separating them. This CDR3 has 14 amino acids. The germline CDR1 and CDR2 sequences are SGHRS and YFSETQ. The CDR3 sequence: CASSAALGNEKLFF. CDR3 nucleotides: TGCGCCAGCAGCGCGGCCCTTGGTAATGAAAAACTGTTTTTT.